These T cell receptor beta chains were read from a single sample in a study of blood T cell repertoires in COVID-19. Libraries were prepared by immunoSEQ multiplex PCR; TCRdb keeps only in-frame clonotypes and omits some of them. The data show 55,000 to 70,000 clones, over 80% seen once. Sequenced material: peripheral blood. The receptors stem from a woman in her fifties or sixties with acute or convalescent COVID-19. Each CDR3 is given with its conserved first and last residue. The D gene is left open where the match is weak. Expanded clones are given a class, and other clones once, few, many or no size at all.

v_gene	j_gene	abundance	d_gene	CDR3nt	CDR3aa
TRBV9	TRBJ1-1	-	-	TGTGCCAGCAGCGTTTCAGCGGTTGGGGACACTGAAGCTTTCTTT	CASSVSAVGDTEAFF
TRBV25-1	TRBJ1-1	-	-	TGTGCCAGCAGTGAATTGGGAGGGGCCGACACTGAAGCTTTCTTT	CASSELGGADTEAFF
TRBV30	TRBJ1-1	-	-	TGTGCCTGGACCAGGGGCGGGGGCTGGGACACTGAAGCTTTCTTT	CAWTRGGGWDTEAFF
TRBV5-1	TRBJ1-6	-	-	TGCGCCAGCAGCTTGGAGTTCCAGGGTGGTTCACCCCTCCACTTT	CASSLEFQGGSPLHF
TRBV30	TRBJ2-1	-	-	TGTGCCTGGAGTCCGGAGGGGGAGCAGTTCTTC	CAWSPEGEQFF
TRBV6-6	TRBJ1-1	-	-	TGTGCCAGCAGTTACCGTGGGGGGGACACTGAAGCTTTCTTT	CASSYRGGDTEAFF
TRBV19	TRBJ2-1	-	TRBD1	TGTGCCAGTAGTATAGCGGGACAGAGAGGCAATGAGCAGTTCTTC	CASSIAGQRGNEQFF
TRBV7-2	TRBJ2-7	-	TRBD2	TGTGCCAGCAGCTTAGGCGGGGGATCCTACGAGCAGTACTTC	CASSLGGGSYEQYF
TRBV18	TRBJ2-7	-	TRBD1	TGTGCCAGCTCACCACCGGGGACAGGGCTCTACGAGCAGTACTTC	CASSPPGTGLYEQYF
TRBV10-3	TRBJ1-5	-	-	TGTGCCATCAGTGAAAACAGCAAAAAGCCCCAGCATTTT	CAISENSKKPQHF
TRBV12-5	TRBJ2-7	-	-	TGTGCTAGTGGTTTGGTACTGGGCCGCCTAGCCGACGAGCAGTACTTC	CASGLVLGRLADEQYF
TRBV10-3	TRBJ2-7	-	TRBD2	TGTGCCATCAGTGCCACTAGCGGGGGCTACGAGCAGTACTTC	CAISATSGGYEQYF
TRBV30	TRBJ1-6	-	TRBD1	TGTGCCTGGAAGGACAGGGTGAATTCACCCCTCCACTTT	CAWKDRVNSPLHF
TRBV11-3	TRBJ2-3	once	TRBD2	TGTGCCAGCACCGCGGGGGGGGCGACAGATACGCAGTATTTT	CASTAGGATDTQYF
TRBV20-1	TRBJ1-6	-	TRBD1	TGCAGTGCTGGACAGGGCACACCCCTCCACTTT	CSAGQGTPLHF
TRBV19	TRBJ2-2	-	TRBD1	TGTGCCAGTAGTTCCCCCGAGGGACAGGGGGCCGGGGAGCTGTTTTTT	CASSSPEGQGAGELFF
TRBV19	TRBJ2-2	-	-	TGTGCCAGTAGTAGACAGTCCGGGGAGCTGTTTTTT	CASSRQSGELFF
TRBV5-4	TRBJ1-2	few	-	TGTGCCAGCAGCTTGGGTGCCAGAGGCTACACCTTC	CASSLGARGYTF
TRBV10-2	TRBJ2-3	-	-	TGCGCCAGCAGTGAGTCGTTTAGCAGCACAGATACGCAGTATTTT	CASSESFSSTDTQYF
TRBV2	TRBJ1-1	-	-	TGTGCCAGCAGGGGGGGGGAGAGGTCTGAAGCTTTCTTT	CASRGGERSEAFF
TRBV10-3	TRBJ1-2	once	-	TGTGCCATCAGGACACAGGGACCTAGTGGCTACACCTTC	CAIRTQGPSGYTF
TRBV25-1	TRBJ2-2	-	-	TGTGCCAGCGACAGAAACACCGGGGAGCTGTTTTTT	CASDRNTGELFF
TRBV6-6	TRBJ1-1	-	-	TGTGCCAGCAGTTACCACCAGAAGTTGAACACTGAAGCTTTCTTT	CASSYHQKLNTEAFF
TRBV7-2	TRBJ2-1	few	-	TGTGCCAGCAGCCCCGGGATAGGGGGAGGGATCAATGAGCAGTTCTTC	CASSPGIGGGINEQFF
TRBV19	TRBJ2-3	-	TRBD2	TGTGCCAGTAGGACTAGCGGGGGAACCCGAGATACGCAGTATTTT	CASRTSGGTRDTQYF
TRBV7-9	TRBJ2-2	-	-	TGTGCCAGCAGACTACAGGGTGCCGCCGGGGAGCTGTTTTTT	CASRLQGAAGELFF
TRBV29-1	TRBJ2-3	-	TRBD2	TGCAGCGCCGCCGGGCGGGGGGGAATAGATACGCAGTATTTT	CSAAGRGGIDTQYF
TRBV7-2	TRBJ1-2	once	-	TGTGCCAGCAGTCAGGATTTTGTTTACACCTTC	CASSQDFVYTF
TRBV4-1	TRBJ1-2	-	-	TGCGCCAGCAGCCAGGCAGGGGAGTCTGGCTACACCTTC	CASSQAGESGYTF
TRBV5-1	TRBJ2-1	-	-	TGCGCCAGCAGGGCCTGGGGGGACAGCTCCTACAATGAGCAGTTCTTC	CASRAWGDSSYNEQFF
TRBV30	TRBJ1-3	few	-	TGTGCCTGGAGCTCCAGGGTTCCGAACACCATATATTTT	CAWSSRVPNTIYF
TRBV4-1	TRBJ1-6	-	-	TGCGCCAGCAGCCGCACCGGGGGAGGGGAAAATTCACCCCTCCACTTT	CASSRTGGGENSPLHF
TRBV24-1	TRBJ2-7	-	-	TGTGCCACCAGTGATCCTAGGAGGGGAACCGAGCAGTACTTC	CATSDPRRGTEQYF
TRBV29-1	TRBJ2-1	-	-	TGCAGCGTTGTTCGGTCGAGCAATGAGCAGTTCTTC	CSVVRSSNEQFF
TRBV19	TRBJ1-5	-	-	TGTGCCAGTAGTTCCCAACGAGATCAGCCCCAGCATTTT	CASSSQRDQPQHF
TRBV3-1/TRBV3-2	TRBJ1-5	few	-	TGTGCCAGCAGCCAAGGGGTACAGCTTCAGCCCCAGCATTTT	CASSQGVQLQPQHF
TRBV21-1	TRBJ1-2	-	-	TGTGCCAGCAGCAACTCACACACCCCTCCGACTGTACCCTGCTGCGGCTACACCTTC	CASSNSHTPPTVPCCGYTF
TRBV6-2/TRBV6-3	TRBJ2-1	-	-	TGTGCCAGCAGTTATGCGGGGTTCGGGCAGTTCTTC	CASSYAGFGQFF
TRBV11-3	TRBJ2-2	-	-	TGTGCCAGCAGCCTTAGGGGCTCGGTAAACACCGGGGAGCTGTTTTTT	CASSLRGSVNTGELFF
TRBV30	TRBJ1-3	-	TRBD1	TGTGCCTCAACCGGGACAGGATCGGGAAACACCATATATTTT	CASTGTGSGNTIYF
TRBV7-2	TRBJ1-3	-	-	TGTGCCAGCAGCTCCGACAGGCGCTCTGGAAACACCATATATTTT	CASSSDRRSGNTIYF
TRBV4-1	TRBJ2-7	-	-	TGCGCCAGCAGCCAAGACTTCACAGACTCCTACGAGCAGTACTTC	CASSQDFTDSYEQYF
TRBV24-1	TRBJ1-5	-	TRBD1	TGTGCCACCAGTGACCCGGACAGGGGGGGTCAGCCCCAGCATTTT	CATSDPDRGGQPQHF
TRBV30	TRBJ2-7	-	TRBD2	TGTGCCTGGAGTTCTAGCGGGGGAAGGTACGAGCAGTACTTC	CAWSSSGGRYEQYF
TRBV2	TRBJ2-7	-	-	TGTGCCAGCAGTGTATCGGGATCCTACGAGCAGTACTTC	CASSVSGSYEQYF
TRBV6-4	TRBJ1-6	-	-	TGTGCCAGCAGTGAGGAGTGGTCGGGGTTACATAATTCACCCCTCCACTTT	CASSEEWSGLHNSPLHF
TRBV7-9	TRBJ1-4	-	-	TGTGCCAGCAGCTTAAGCGTAGGGACTTTAAATGAAAAACTGTTTTTT	CASSLSVGTLNEKLFF
TRBV27	TRBJ2-7	-	-	TGTGCCAGCAGTTTACACAGGGACTACGAGCAGTACTTC	CASSLHRDYEQYF
TRBV10-3	TRBJ1-1	-	-	TGTGCCATCGGGGGAGGGTCGGGCACTGAAGCTTTCTTT	CAIGGGSGTEAFF